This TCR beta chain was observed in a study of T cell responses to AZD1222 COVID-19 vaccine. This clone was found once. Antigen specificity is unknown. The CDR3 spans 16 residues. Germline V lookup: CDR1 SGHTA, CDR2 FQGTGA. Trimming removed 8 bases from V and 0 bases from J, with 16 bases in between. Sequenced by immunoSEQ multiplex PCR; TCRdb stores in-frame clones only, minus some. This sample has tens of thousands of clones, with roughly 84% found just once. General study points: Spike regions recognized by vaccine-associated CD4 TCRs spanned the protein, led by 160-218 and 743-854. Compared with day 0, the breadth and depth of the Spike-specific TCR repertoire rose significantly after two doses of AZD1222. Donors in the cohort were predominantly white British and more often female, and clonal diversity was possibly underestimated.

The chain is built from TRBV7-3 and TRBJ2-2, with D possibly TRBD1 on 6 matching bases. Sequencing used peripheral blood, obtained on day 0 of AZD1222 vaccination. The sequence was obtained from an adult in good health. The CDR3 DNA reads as TGTGCCAGCGGGGAGAGGGGGACCGCGAACACCGGGGAGCTGTTTTTT. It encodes CASGERGTANTGELFF.